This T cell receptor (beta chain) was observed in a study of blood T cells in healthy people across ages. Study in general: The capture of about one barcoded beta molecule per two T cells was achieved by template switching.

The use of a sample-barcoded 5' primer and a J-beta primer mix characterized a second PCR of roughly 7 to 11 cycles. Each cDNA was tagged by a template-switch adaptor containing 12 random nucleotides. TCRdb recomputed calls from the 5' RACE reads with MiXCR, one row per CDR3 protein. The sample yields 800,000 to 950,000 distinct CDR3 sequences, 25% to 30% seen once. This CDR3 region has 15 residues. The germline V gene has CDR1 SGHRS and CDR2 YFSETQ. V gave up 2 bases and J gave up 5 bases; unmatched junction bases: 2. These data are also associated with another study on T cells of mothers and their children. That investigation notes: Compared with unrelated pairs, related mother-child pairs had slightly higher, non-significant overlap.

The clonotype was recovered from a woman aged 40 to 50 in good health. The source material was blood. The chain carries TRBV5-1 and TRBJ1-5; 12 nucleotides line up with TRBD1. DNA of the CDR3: TGCGCCAGCAGCTTCGGGACAGGGGGCTATCAGCCCCAGCATTTT. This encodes CASSFGTGGYQPQHF.